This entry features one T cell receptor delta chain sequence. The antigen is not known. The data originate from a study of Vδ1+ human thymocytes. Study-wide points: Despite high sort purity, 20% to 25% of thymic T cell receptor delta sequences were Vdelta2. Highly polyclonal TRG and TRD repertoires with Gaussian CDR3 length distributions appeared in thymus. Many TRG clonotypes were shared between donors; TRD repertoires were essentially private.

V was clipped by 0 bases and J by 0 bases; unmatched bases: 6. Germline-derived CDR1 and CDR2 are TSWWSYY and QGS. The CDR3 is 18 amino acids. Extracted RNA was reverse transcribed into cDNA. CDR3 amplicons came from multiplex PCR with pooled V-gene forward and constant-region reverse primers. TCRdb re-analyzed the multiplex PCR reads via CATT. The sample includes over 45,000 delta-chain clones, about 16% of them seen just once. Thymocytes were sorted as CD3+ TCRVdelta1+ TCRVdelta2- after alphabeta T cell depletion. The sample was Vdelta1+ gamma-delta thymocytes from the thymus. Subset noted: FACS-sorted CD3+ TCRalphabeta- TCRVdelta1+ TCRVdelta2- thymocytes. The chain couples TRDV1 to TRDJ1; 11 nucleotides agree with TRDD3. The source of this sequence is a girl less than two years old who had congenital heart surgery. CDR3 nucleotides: TGTGCTCTTGGGGAACTGTGGGGGATACGAGAGTACACCGATAAACTCATCTTT. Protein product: CALGELWGIREYTDKLIF.